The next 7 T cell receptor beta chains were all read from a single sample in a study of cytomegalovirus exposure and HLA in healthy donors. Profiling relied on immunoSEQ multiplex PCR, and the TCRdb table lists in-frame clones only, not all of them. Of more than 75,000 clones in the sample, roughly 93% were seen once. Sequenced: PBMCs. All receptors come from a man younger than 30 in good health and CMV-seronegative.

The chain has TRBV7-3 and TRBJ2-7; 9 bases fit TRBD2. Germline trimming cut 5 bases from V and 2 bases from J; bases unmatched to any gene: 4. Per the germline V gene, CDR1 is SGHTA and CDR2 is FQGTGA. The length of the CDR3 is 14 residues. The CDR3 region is CASSPRGGPYEQYF. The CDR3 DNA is TGTGCCAGCAGCCCGCGGGGGGGCCCCTACGAGCAGTACTTC.

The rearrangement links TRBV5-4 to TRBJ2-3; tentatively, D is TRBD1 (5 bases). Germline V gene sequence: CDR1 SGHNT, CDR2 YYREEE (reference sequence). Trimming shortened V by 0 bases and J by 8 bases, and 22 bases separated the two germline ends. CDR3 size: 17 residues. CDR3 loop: CASSLGNRKILAGTQYF. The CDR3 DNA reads TGTGCCAGCAGCTTGGGAAACAGGAAAATACTCGCCGGTACGCAGTATTTT.

The CDR3 coding sequence is TGTGCCAGCAGCTTAGGTACTAGCGGGAGTTTTGGAGATACGCAGTATTTT. It encodes CASSLGTSGSFGDTQYF. This chain joins TRBV11-1 and TRBJ2-3; 11 bases line up with TRBD2. Germline CDR1 is SGHAT and CDR2 is FQDESV (reference sequence). V trimming: 1 base; J trimming: 5 bases; junction bases outside the gene matches: 8. The CDR3 length is 17 residues.

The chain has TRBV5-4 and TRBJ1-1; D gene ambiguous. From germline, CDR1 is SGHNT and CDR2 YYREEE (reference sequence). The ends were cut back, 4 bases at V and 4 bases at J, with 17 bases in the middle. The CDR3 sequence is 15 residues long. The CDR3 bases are TGTGCCAGCAGCCCCCGGAGGGCTACGACCACTGAAGCTTTCTTT. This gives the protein CASSPRRATTTEAFF.

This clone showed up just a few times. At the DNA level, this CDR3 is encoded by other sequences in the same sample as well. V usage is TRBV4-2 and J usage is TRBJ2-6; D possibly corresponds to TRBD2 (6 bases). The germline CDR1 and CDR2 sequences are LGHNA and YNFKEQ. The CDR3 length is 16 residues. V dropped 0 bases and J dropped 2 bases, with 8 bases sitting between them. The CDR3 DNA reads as TGTGCCAGCAGCCAAGAATCGGGGGCTGGGGCCAACGTCCTGACTTTC. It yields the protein CASSQESGAGANVLTF.

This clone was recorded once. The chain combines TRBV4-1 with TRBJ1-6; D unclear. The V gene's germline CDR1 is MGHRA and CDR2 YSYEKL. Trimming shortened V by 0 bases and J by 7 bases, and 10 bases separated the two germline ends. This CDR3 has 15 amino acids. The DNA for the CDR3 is TGCGCCAGCAGCCAAGATTGGAGGTCAAATTCACCCCTCCACTTT. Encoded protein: CASSQDWRSNSPLHF.

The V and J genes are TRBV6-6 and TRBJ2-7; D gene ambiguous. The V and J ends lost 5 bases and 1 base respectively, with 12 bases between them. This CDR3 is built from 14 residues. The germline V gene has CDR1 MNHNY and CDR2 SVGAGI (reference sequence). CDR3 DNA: TGTGCCAGCAGTATGCTTGGAGTGTCCTACGAGCAGTACTTC. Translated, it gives CASSMLGVSYEQYF.